The 11 T cell receptor beta chains listed next were all sequenced from one sample in a study of cytomegalovirus exposure and HLA in healthy donors. This PCR relied on a set of 60 Vbeta primers and 13 Jbeta primers. Measured with immunoSEQ multiplex PCR; TCRdb has only the in-frame clones, and not every one. The data hold 150,000 to 200,000 clones, with 84% observed a single time. The sample was PBMCs. Every receptor here comes from a girl aged 2-9 years in good health and CMV-seropositive.

The chain employs TRBV5-4 and TRBJ1-1; D is unclear. The CDR3 loop spans 14 amino acids. Trimming left V 0 bases short and J 3 bases short, with 9 bases between. CDR1 is SGHNT and CDR2 is YYREEE in the germline V gene (reference sequence). Written as DNA, the CDR3 is TGTGCCAGCAGCTTGGAAGGGAGGGACACTGAAGCTTTCTTT. This translates into CASSLEGRDTEAFF. The full variable domain, its missing parts supplied by reference TRBV5-4 and TRBJ1-1, is ETGVTQSPTHLIKTRGQQVTLRCSSQSGHNTVSWYQQALGQGPQFIFQYYREEENGRGNFPPRFSGLQFPNYSSELNVNALELDDSALYLCASSLEGRDTEAFFGQGTRLTVV.

This chain connects TRBV19 to TRBJ1-5, with 10 bases that match TRBD1. The CDR3 covers 13 residues. Germline CDR1 reads LNHDA; CDR2 reads SQIVND (reference sequence). Trimming cost V 10 bases and J 5 bases; bases outside gene matches: 5. CDR3 loop: CATRQGAYQPQHF. The CDR3 bases are TGTGCCACTCGACAGGGGGCTTATCAGCCCCAGCATTTT.

This clone was detected a few times. The J gene is TRBJ1-5, the V gene TRBV6-1; 8 bases fit TRBD1. J lost 6 bases, V lost 5 bases, and 6 bases had no gene match. CDR1 is MNHNS and CDR2 is SASEGT in the germline V gene. The CDR3 runs to 14 residues. CDR3 residues: CASSPRGRGQPQHF. The CDR3 nucleotides read TGTGCCAGCAGTCCCAGGGGGCGAGGTCAGCCCCAGCATTTT.

The rearrangement joins TRBV2 to TRBJ1-1, with D maybe TRBD1 (6 bases). Trimming stripped 6 bases from V and 3 bases from J, with 23 bases between. Germline V CDR1 and CDR2: SNHLY, FYNNEI. The CDR3 length is 17 residues. This CDR3 reads CASSPQQGTLLDTEAFF. Here the CDR3 DNA reads TGTGCCAGCAGCCCACAACAGGGCACCTTGTTAGACACTGAAGCTTTCTTT.

The chain has TRBV5-1 and TRBJ1-4; D is unresolved. V lost 2 bases, J lost 8 bases, and 13 bases lay in between. The length of the CDR3 is 14 residues. CDR1 SGHRS and CDR2 YFSETQ come from the germline V gene. CDR3 in DNA: TGCGCCAGCAGCTTCAATCGAGGGAACGAAAAACTGTTTTTT. Translating it yields CASSFNRGNEKLFF.

For the CDR3, the DNA is TGCGCCAGCGTAAGAGGCTCCTACAATGAGCAGTTCTTC. Its translation is CASVRGSYNEQFF. The chain links TRBV10-1 to TRBJ2-1; D call uncertain. The V end lost 8 bases, the J end lost 0 bases, and 8 bases lay between the germline ends. This CDR3 has 13 residues. Germline CDR1 WNHNN, CDR2 SYGVQD (reference sequence).

This chain uses TRBV29-1 with TRBJ1-1; TRBD1 agrees at 7 bases. From germline, CDR1 is SQVTM and CDR2 ANQGSEA. The CDR3 contains 13 residues. After removal of 5 bases from V and 1 base from J, the junction contained 4 bases not matched to a gene. Here the CDR3 DNA reads TGCAGCGTTCCCCGGACAGGGAACACTGAAGCTTTCTTT. Translating gives CSVPRTGNTEAFF.

The chain employs TRBV11-2 and TRBJ1-3, with D uncertain. This CDR3 comprises 18 residues. Germline CDR1 and CDR2: SGHAT and FQNNGV. V was pared by 5 bases and J by 0 bases, with 20 bases between. The CDR3 loop reads CASSPTSWVRSSGNTIYF. The DNA for the CDR3 is TGTGCCAGCAGCCCCACGTCGTGGGTACGGAGCTCTGGAAACACCATATATTTT.

V gene TRBV14 combines with J gene TRBJ1-1; weak D call: TRBD1 (6 bases). Germline-derived CDR1 and CDR2 are SGHDN and FVKESK. V was clipped by 2 bases and J by 8 bases, with 12 bases between them. The CDR3 covers 13 residues. The CDR3 DNA is TGTGCCAGCAGCCAACTAGGGGACATAGAAGCTTTCTTT. Residues: CASSQLGDIEAFF.

J is TRBJ2-7 and V is TRBV27; tentatively, D is TRBD2 (6 bases). V was cut by 2 bases and J by 7 bases, with 12 bases left in between. The CDR3 is 13 residues long. Germline V CDR1 and CDR2: MNHEY, SMNVEV (reference sequence). CDR3 DNA sequence: TGTGCCAGCAGTTTAGAATACGGGGGTGAGCAGTACTTC. It translates to CASSLEYGGEQYF.

This chain connects TRBV13 to TRBJ1-2; 7 bases map to TRBD1. Germline assignment: CDR1 PRHDT and CDR2 FYEKMQ (reference sequence). This CDR3 spans 14 amino acids. The ends lost 4 bases at V and 2 bases at J; junction bases unmatched: 4. CDR3 sequence: CASSSRQGNYGYTF. The DNA of the CDR3 is TGTGCCAGCAGCTCGAGACAGGGAAACTATGGCTACACCTTC.